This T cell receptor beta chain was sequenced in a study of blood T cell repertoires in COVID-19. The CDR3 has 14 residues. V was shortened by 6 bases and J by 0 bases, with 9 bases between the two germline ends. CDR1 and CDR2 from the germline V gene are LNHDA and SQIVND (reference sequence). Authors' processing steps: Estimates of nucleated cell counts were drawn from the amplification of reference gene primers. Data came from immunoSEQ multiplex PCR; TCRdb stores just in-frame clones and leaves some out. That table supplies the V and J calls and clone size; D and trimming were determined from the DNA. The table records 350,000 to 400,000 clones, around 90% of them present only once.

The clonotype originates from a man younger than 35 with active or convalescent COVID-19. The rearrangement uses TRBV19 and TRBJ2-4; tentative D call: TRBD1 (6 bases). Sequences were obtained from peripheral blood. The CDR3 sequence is CASRDSLAKNIQYF. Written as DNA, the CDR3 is TGTGCCAGTAGGGACAGTCTAGCCAAAAACATTCAGTACTTC.